The 10 T cell receptor beta chains below were found in one sample sequenced in a study of T cells after yellow fever vaccination (dated by TCRdb to about 2019). Library creation used 5' RACE. TCRdb shows the sequencer as Illumina NovaSeq 6000. In TCRdb, the public reads were trimmed at Q25 with fastp and aligned with MiXCR, with productive beta chains retained. Identical CDR3 proteins give one entry, which carries the most common genes and DNA. Across this sample there are some 320,000 distinct CDR3 sequences, with 8.7% seen only once. Together, the top ten hold around 3.5% of the sample. Taken with the paper, the label for treatment or condition translates to: live attenuated yellow fever vaccine strain. Material: CD4+ T cells sorted from PBMCs, obtained 5 days after the yellow fever booster vaccination. The receptors stem from a man younger than 35 who received the YFV17D yellow fever vaccine.

This clonotype was seen many times. The chain uses TRBV7-3 and TRBJ2-1; TRBD2 agrees at 12 bases. The germline V gene encodes CDR1 SGHTA and CDR2 FQGTGA. V was clipped by 2 bases and J by 5 bases; unmatched bases: 7. The CDR3 is 17 residues long. The CDR3 DNA follows: TGTGCCAGCAGCTTAGGTACCGGACTAGCGGGACACAATGAGCAGTTCTTC. This sequence encodes CASSLGTGLAGHNEQFF.

V gene TRBV12-3 or TRBV12-4 combines with J gene TRBJ1-5; D remains ambiguous. The CDR3 is 14 amino acids. Trimming cost V 5 bases and J 8 bases, with 16 bases left between them. CDR3 loop: CASSDPATAKPQHF. As DNA, the CDR3 is TGTGCCAGCAGTGACCCGGCTACCGCTAAGCCCCAGCATTTT.

The sample holds a few counts of this clonotype. V is TRBV7-3 and J is TRBJ2-1, with 10 bases that match TRBD2. The CDR3 sequence is 17 residues long. Germline V CDR1 and CDR2: SGHTA, FQGTGA. With 1 base clipped from V and 1 base from J, the junction kept 4 bases outside the gene matches. CDR3 DNA: TGTGCCAGCAGCTTAAGTAGCGGGGGGATATCCTACAATGAGCAGTTCTTC. The encoded protein is CASSLSSGGISYNEQFF.

V and J are TRBV7-2 and TRBJ2-5; 10 nucleotides match TRBD1. This CDR3 region has 14 residues. V dropped 7 bases and J dropped 5; count of bases not matched to a gene: 7. The germline V gene has CDR1 SGHTA and CDR2 FQGNSA. This CDR3 is CASTKGQGRETQYF. The CDR3 DNA follows: TGTGCCAGCACTAAGGGACAGGGGAGGGAGACCCAGTACTTC.

This sequence joins TRBV5-1 and TRBJ2-5; D is ambiguous. There are 15 residues in the CDR3. The V and J ends lost 0 bases and 10 bases respectively, with 19 bases between them. Germline values: CDR1 SGHRS, CDR2 YFSETQ. The CDR3 DNA reads as TGCGCCAGCAGCTTGGCCATCATCCCCAAGATGGGCCAGTACTTC. This encodes CASSLAIIPKMGQYF.

This clonotype was seen many times. The chain joins TRBV6-1 to TRBJ2-5; no clear D. Germline loops: CDR1 MNHNS, CDR2 SASEGT. The germline V and J ends were trimmed by 3 bases and 9 bases, with 11 bases remaining between them. The CDR3 contains 12 residues. CDR3 protein: CASSDVGISQYF. CDR3 DNA sequence: TGTGCCAGCAGTGACGTGGGTATCTCCCAGTACTTC.

This clonotype was found many times. The chain uses TRBV5-6 and TRBJ2-1, with TRBD2 matching 9 bases. This CDR3 region has 15 residues. From germline, CDR1 is SGHDT and CDR2 YYEEEE. V lost 4 bases and J lost 4; bases outside the gene matches: 6. CDR3 coding DNA: TGTGCCAGCAGCCCAAGACTAGCGGATTACAATGAGCAGTTCTTC. Its translation: CASSPRLADYNEQFF.

V gene TRBV5-8 combines with J gene TRBJ2-7; 7 bases agree with TRBD1. Germline CDR1 is SGHTS and CDR2 is YDEGEE. The CDR3 runs to 14 residues. The trim removed 0 bases at V and 6 bases at J, leaving 6 bases unmatched. The CDR3 is CASSLGDRVTEQYV. The CDR3 DNA reads as TGTGCCAGCAGCTTGGGAGACAGGGTGACCGAGCAGTACGTC.

This clonotype has just a few counts. Given a much more abundant clone one base away, this may be a read error. The V gene is TRBV7-2, the J gene TRBJ2-5; tentative D call: TRBD1 (5 bases). With 8 bases removed from V and 5 bases from J, the gap between germline ends came to 24 bases. The CDR3 spans 16 residues. CDR1 is SGHTA and CDR2 is FQGNSA in the germline V gene. The CDR3 DNA reads as TGTGCCAGCGCCTGGGCAGGGTCGACTTTTGGGGAGACCCAGTACTTC. Protein: CASAWAGSTFGETQYF. The full variable domain, with the rest looked up from reference TRBV7-2 and TRBJ2-5, is GAGVSQSPSNKVTEKGKDVELRCDPISGHTALYWYRQSLGQGLEFLIYFQGNSAPDKSGLPSDRFSAERTGGSVSTLTIQRTQQEDSAVYLCASAWAGSTFGETQYFGPGTRLLVL.

This clonotype was detected ten times or more. The chain has TRBV3-1 and TRBJ1-6; D perhaps matches TRBD1 (5 bases). CDR3 length equals 16 residues. V was pared by 0 bases and J by 6 bases, with 12 bases between. Germline lookup yields CDR1 LGHDT and CDR2 YNNKEL (reference sequence). The CDR3 is CASSQDRAFRNSPLHF. The CDR3 coding sequence is TGTGCCAGCAGCCAAGACAGGGCTTTCCGTAATTCACCCCTCCACTTT.